The rows below give T cell receptor beta chains drawn from one sample of a study of T cell responses to AZD1222 COVID-19 vaccine. Profiled with immunoSEQ multiplex PCR; TCRdb holds only in-frame clones, not every one. The sample yields roughly 150,000 clones, 80% to 95% seen once. The sample in question was peripheral blood, obtained 28 days after the second AZD1222 dose. The receptors were gathered from an adult who received the AZD1222 COVID-19 vaccine. The CDR3 runs from the conserved cysteine through the conserved F or W. D genes are given only for firm matches. Size is stated for part of the rows, as once, few or many counts, or as a class when the clone is expanded.

d_gene: -; j_gene: TRBJ1-2; abundance: -; v_gene: TRBV28; CDR3nt: TGTGCCAGCAGTTCCCCGGACACTATTAACTATGGCTACACCTTC; CDR3aa: CASSSPDTINYGYTF
d_gene: TRBD2; j_gene: TRBJ2-6; abundance: -; v_gene: TRBV4-1; CDR3nt: TGCGCCAGCCGCGGCCCCCTAACTAGCGGGAGGGCCGCTGGGGCCAACGTCCTGACTTTC; CDR3aa: CASRGPLTSGRAAGANVLTF
d_gene: -; j_gene: TRBJ2-7; abundance: -; v_gene: TRBV19; CDR3nt: TGTGCCAGTAGTTTTGCACTTAGCTACGAGCAGTACTTC; CDR3aa: CASSFALSYEQYF
d_gene: TRBD2; j_gene: TRBJ2-7; abundance: -; v_gene: TRBV6-5; CDR3nt: TGTGCCATCGAAGGCGGGGGGCCCTACGAGCAGTACTTC; CDR3aa: CAIEGGGPYEQYF
d_gene: -; j_gene: TRBJ1-5; abundance: -; v_gene: TRBV12-3/TRBV12-4; CDR3nt: TGTGCCAGCAGTCCAGGGGTCCATCAGCCCCAGCATTTT; CDR3aa: CASSPGVHQPQHF
d_gene: -; j_gene: TRBJ1-6; abundance: once; v_gene: TRBV28; CDR3nt: TGTGCCAGCAGTCTAACTCCCCGTTCACCCCTCCACTTT; CDR3aa: CASSLTPRSPLHF
d_gene: -; j_gene: TRBJ1-1; abundance: -; v_gene: TRBV28; CDR3nt: TGTGCCAGCAGTTTTCACAGTGACAACACTGAAGCTTTCTTT; CDR3aa: CASSFHSDNTEAFF
d_gene: -; j_gene: TRBJ2-7; abundance: -; v_gene: TRBV6-5; CDR3nt: TGTGCCAGCAGTTACGTGACAGGTTACGAGCAGTACTTC; CDR3aa: CASSYVTGYEQYF
d_gene: TRBD1; j_gene: TRBJ2-3; abundance: -; v_gene: TRBV3-1/TRBV3-2; CDR3nt: TGTGCCAGCAGCCAAGGGTCACAGGGGGGCACAGATACGCAGTATTTT; CDR3aa: CASSQGSQGGTDTQYF
d_gene: TRBD1; j_gene: TRBJ2-2; abundance: -; v_gene: TRBV5-1; CDR3nt: TGCGCCAGCAGCTTGGCTGGGACAGGTTACACCGGGGAGCTGTTTTTT; CDR3aa: CASSLAGTGYTGELFF
d_gene: TRBD1; j_gene: TRBJ2-7; abundance: -; v_gene: TRBV4-1; CDR3nt: TGCGCCAGCAGCCAGCACATGACAGGGAGAGCCAACTACGAGCAGTACTTC; CDR3aa: CASSQHMTGRANYEQYF
d_gene: -; j_gene: TRBJ2-5; abundance: -; v_gene: TRBV7-2; CDR3nt: TGTGCCAGCAGCTCCCGTGTAGGGACCCAAGAGACCCAGTACTTC; CDR3aa: CASSSRVGTQETQYF
d_gene: -; j_gene: TRBJ1-2; abundance: -; v_gene: TRBV19; CDR3nt: TGTGCCAGTAGTCCAGGGATTTATGGCTACACCTTC; CDR3aa: CASSPGIYGYTF
d_gene: -; j_gene: TRBJ2-3; abundance: many; v_gene: TRBV6-5; CDR3nt: TGTGCCAGCAGGGGTACTACACACACAGATACGCAGTATTTT; CDR3aa: CASRGTTHTDTQYF
d_gene: TRBD1; j_gene: TRBJ1-1; abundance: -; v_gene: TRBV6-2/TRBV6-3; CDR3nt: TGTGCCAGCAGTTACCCGGGAACAGGGGGAAAAGCTTTCTTT; CDR3aa: CASSYPGTGGKAFF
d_gene: -; j_gene: TRBJ2-1; abundance: -; v_gene: TRBV19; CDR3nt: TGTGCCAGTAGTATTTGGCAGGGGCGTGGGGATGAGCAGTTCTTC; CDR3aa: CASSIWQGRGDEQFF
d_gene: -; j_gene: TRBJ1-2; abundance: few; v_gene: TRBV14; CDR3nt: TGTGCCAGCAGCCAGGCACAGGGTTACGATGGCTACACCTTC; CDR3aa: CASSQAQGYDGYTF
d_gene: -; j_gene: TRBJ2-1; abundance: -; v_gene: TRBV29-1; CDR3nt: TGCAGCGTTCTAAACCCAAATGAGCAGTTCTTC; CDR3aa: CSVLNPNEQFF
d_gene: TRBD2; j_gene: TRBJ2-3; abundance: -; v_gene: TRBV5-1; CDR3nt: TGCGCCAGCAGCCCCGGACTAGGCACAGATACGCAGTATTTT; CDR3aa: CASSPGLGTDTQYF
d_gene: -; j_gene: TRBJ2-7; abundance: -; v_gene: TRBV28; CDR3nt: TGTGCCAGCAGGGAGGGTGGGTCAGAGCGATTTTACGAGCAGTACTTC; CDR3aa: CASREGGSERFYEQYF
d_gene: -; j_gene: TRBJ2-2; abundance: -; v_gene: TRBV4-2; CDR3nt: TGTGCCAGCAGCCAAGGGACGGCCATGAACACCGGGGAGCTGTTTTTT; CDR3aa: CASSQGTAMNTGELFF
d_gene: -; j_gene: TRBJ1-1; abundance: -; v_gene: TRBV5-1; CDR3nt: TGCGCCAGCAGGGTCTCGACAGTCCTCAACACTGAAGCTTTCTTT; CDR3aa: CASRVSTVLNTEAFF
d_gene: TRBD1; j_gene: TRBJ2-7; abundance: once; v_gene: TRBV11-1; CDR3nt: TGTGCCAGCAGCCAACTCAGGACAGGGAGGTACGAGCAGTACTTC; CDR3aa: CASSQLRTGRYEQYF
d_gene: -; j_gene: TRBJ1-2; abundance: -; v_gene: TRBV28; CDR3nt: TGTGCCAGCAGTTTAGAGATAGGTGCTGGCTACACCTTC; CDR3aa: CASSLEIGAGYTF
d_gene: TRBD2; j_gene: TRBJ2-3; abundance: -; v_gene: TRBV6-4; CDR3nt: TGTGCCAGCAGTGCCGGTAGCGGGGGCACAGATACGCAGTATTTT; CDR3aa: CASSAGSGGTDTQYF
d_gene: TRBD2; j_gene: TRBJ2-7; abundance: -; v_gene: TRBV4-3; CDR3nt: TGCGCCAGCAGCTCCCAGCGGGGGTCCTACGAGCAGTACTTC; CDR3aa: CASSSQRGSYEQYF
d_gene: -; j_gene: TRBJ1-5; abundance: -; v_gene: TRBV15; CDR3nt: TGTGCCACCAGCCCCGGGACAACGTTGAATCAGCCCCAGCATTTT; CDR3aa: CATSPGTTLNQPQHF
d_gene: TRBD2; j_gene: TRBJ2-2; abundance: -; v_gene: TRBV19; CDR3nt: TGTGCCAGTAGTATCGGACTAGCGGGTCCCGGGGAGCTGTTTTTT; CDR3aa: CASSIGLAGPGELFF
d_gene: -; j_gene: TRBJ2-1; abundance: -; v_gene: TRBV7-8; CDR3nt: TGTGCCAGCAGCTTGATGAGGGAGCAGTTCTTC; CDR3aa: CASSLMREQFF
d_gene: TRBD1; j_gene: TRBJ1-4; abundance: -; v_gene: TRBV28; CDR3nt: TGTGCCAGCAGCCAGGGACAGCTTAATGAAAAACTGTTTTTT; CDR3aa: CASSQGQLNEKLFF
d_gene: -; j_gene: TRBJ2-1; abundance: -; v_gene: TRBV12-1; CDR3nt: TGTGCCAGCAGCTTTAAACAGGGGGCGGCCCATTGGGACAATGAGCAGTTCTTC; CDR3aa: CASSFKQGAAHWDNEQFF
d_gene: TRBD1; j_gene: TRBJ2-7; abundance: -; v_gene: TRBV10-2; CDR3nt: TGCGCCAGCAGTGAGCAGGGGGCGGTCGAGCAGTACTTC; CDR3aa: CASSEQGAVEQYF
d_gene: -; j_gene: TRBJ1-2; abundance: -; v_gene: TRBV10-3; CDR3nt: TGTGCCATCAGTGAGTCGTTAGGAGCTACCTCCTATGGCTACACCTTC; CDR3aa: CAISESLGATSYGYTF
d_gene: -; j_gene: TRBJ1-5; abundance: -; v_gene: TRBV27; CDR3nt: TGTGCCAGCAGTTTGGGCCCCCCGAGTGATCAGCCCCAGCATTTT; CDR3aa: CASSLGPPSDQPQHF
d_gene: TRBD1; j_gene: TRBJ2-5; abundance: -; v_gene: TRBV28; CDR3nt: TGTGCCAGCAGTTCGGGACAGGGGGAGACCCAGTACTTC; CDR3aa: CASSSGQGETQYF
d_gene: -; j_gene: TRBJ1-6; abundance: -; v_gene: TRBV3-1/TRBV3-2; CDR3nt: TGTGCCAGCAGCGATCGGGTTTCAATTTCACCCCTCCACTTT; CDR3aa: CASSDRVSISPLHF
d_gene: TRBD2; j_gene: TRBJ2-5; abundance: once; v_gene: TRBV3-1/TRBV3-2; CDR3nt: TGTGCCAGCAGCCCCTGGAAGACTAGCGGGAGAGGTGCAGAGACCCAGTACTTC; CDR3aa: CASSPWKTSGRGAETQYF
d_gene: -; j_gene: TRBJ1-2; abundance: once; v_gene: TRBV19; CDR3nt: TGTGCCAGTAGTATCCGCCGGTATGGCTACACCTTC; CDR3aa: CASSIRRYGYTF